This TCR beta chain is drawn from a study of blood T cell repertoires in COVID-19. Study information: From T cells, B-cell-depleted T cells, or PBMCs came the material, which was cDNA or gDNA.

V lost 0 bases, J lost 2 bases, and 17 bases lay in between. CDR1 and CDR2 from the germline V gene are KGHSH and LQKENI. The CDR3 extends over 18 amino acids. This table comes from immunoSEQ multiplex PCR, and its TCRdb copy is limited to in-frame clones, with some not included. The sample shows approximately 300,000 clones, around nine tenths of them seen only once. The study drew participants aged about 18 to 95 years from approximately 23 US areas. Cohorts were assigned according to the clinical history that participants reported. This receptor was taken from a man aged 55-75 years who had recovered from COVID-19. The sample was PBMCs or T cells enriched from blood (not recorded which). V usage is TRBV18 and J usage is TRBJ2-1; tentatively, D is TRBD2 (6 bases). CDR3 in DNA: TGTGCCAGCTCACCACCGAATCGCGTGGGGGGAACCTACAATGAGCAGTTCTTC. This encodes CASSPPNRVGGTYNEQFF.